One sample yielded the 25 T cell receptor beta chains listed below, sequenced in a study. TCRdb reprocessed the 5' RACE reads with MiXCR, giving one entry per CDR3 protein. The sample shows some 40,000 distinct CDR3 sequences, 22% of them seen only once. Cells sorted as Tregs were CD4+, CD25+ and CD127-/low. Source material: Tregs sorted from a lymph node. The receptors stem from a female donor with breast cancer.

Points on this clonotype: A much larger clone lies a single base off, so this may be a read error. The chain carries TRBV29-1 and TRBJ2-3; D gene uncertain. The J call is in doubt because the DNA end fits TRBJ1-5 better. The CDR3 extends over 13 amino acids. Germline-derived CDR1 and CDR2 are SQVTM and ANQGSEA. The CDR3 DNA is TGCAGCGCCAGCCCCTTCGCCACAGATACGCAGCATTTT. It translates to CSASPFATDTQHF.

This clonotype was observed a handful of times. This chain connects TRBV9 to TRBJ2-7, with D perhaps TRBD1 (6 bases). Germline lookup yields CDR1 SGDLS and CDR2 YYNGEE. This CDR3 has 14 amino acids. V was pared by 3 bases and J by 2 bases, with 12 bases between. CDR3 nucleotide sequence: TGTGCCAGCAGCGAGGGGGTCAGTACCTACGAGCAGTACTTC. Translating gives CASSEGVSTYEQYF.

The V call is TRBV27, the J call TRBJ2-7, with D possibly being TRBD2 (6 bases). Per germline, CDR1 MNHEY and CDR2 SMNVEV (reference sequence). This CDR3 region has 12 residues. Trimming took off 3 bases at V and 6 bases at J, with 9 bases between the two ends. The CDR3 is CASSLGGGEQYF. The CDR3 DNA sequence: TGTGCCAGCAGTTTGGGGGGTGGCGAGCAGTACTTC.

In its sample, this clonotype was seen once. The chain is built from TRBV29-1 and TRBJ1-1; 7 nucleotides agree with TRBD1. Germline V gene sequence: CDR1 SQVTM, CDR2 ANQGSEA. The CDR3 length is 15 residues. CDR3 sequence reads: CLRRARGYVVTEAFF. For the CDR3, the DNA is TGCTTACGACGTGCCAGGGGGTATGTGGTCACTGAAGCTTTCTTT.

The chain recombines TRBV12-3 or TRBV12-4 with TRBJ1-2; D is perhaps TRBD1 (6 bases). Trimming pared 3 bases from V and 4 bases from J, leaving 9 bases between. This CDR3 spans 13 amino acids. CDR3: CASSFRGGYGYTF. CDR3 nucleotide sequence: TGTGCCAGCAGTTTCAGGGGAGGCTATGGCTACACCTTC.

This clonotype was counted between two and nine times. Possible read error: a much larger clone is one base away. The chain combines TRBV6-5 with TRBJ2-7, with D possibly matching TRBD1 (8 bases). The germline CDR1 and CDR2 sequences are MNHEY and SVGAGI. CDR3 length equals 14 residues. Trimming pared 5 bases from V and 6 bases from J, leaving 17 bases between. CDR3 loop: CASSDAGDRGEQYF. As DNA, the CDR3 is TGTGCCAGCAGTGATGCGGGAGACAGGGGCGAGCAGTACTTC.

This clonotype was seen ten or more times. The chain joins TRBV7-8 to TRBJ1-5; D is unclear. Germline loops: CDR1 SGHVS, CDR2 FQNEAQ. The CDR3 covers 13 residues. Trimming cost V 1 base and J 4 bases, with 5 bases left between them. The CDR3 DNA sequence: TGTGCCAGCAGCTTAGGACAAAATCAGCCCCAGCATTTT. Translation gives CASSLGQNQPQHF.

This clonotype has a single count. The chain carries TRBV10-3 and TRBJ2-7, with 10 bases matching TRBD2. CDR1 is ENHRY, CDR2 SYGVKD, per germline. J lost 2 bases, V lost 3 bases, and 10 bases had no gene match. The length of the CDR3 is 17 residues. CDR3 DNA: TGTGCCATCAGTGATTTGGCTAGCGGGAGTATCGCCTACGAGCAGTACTTC. Translated: CAISDLASGSIAYEQYF.

This clonotype was observed a single time. A read error may explain this, as a much larger clone is one base away. This chain's CDR3 is CASNQAPGVSNEQFF. Here the CDR3 DNA reads TGTGCCAGCAACCAAGCCCCGGGAGTTAGCAATGAGCAGTTCTTC. The chain links TRBV4-2 to TRBJ2-1, with D perhaps matching TRBD2 (6 bases). The germline V gene encodes CDR1 LGHNA and CDR2 YNFKEQ. This CDR3 contains 15 residues.

By share, this clonotype ranks as medium-sized. CDR3: CASSPAVPDTQYF. The CDR3, as DNA: TGCGCCAGCAGCCCGGCAGTACCAGATACGCAGTATTTT. The chain links TRBV5-1 to TRBJ2-3, with unresolved D. Trimming shortened V by 4 bases and J by 4 bases, and 10 bases separated the two germline ends. This CDR3 has 13 amino acids. In germline, CDR1 is SGHRS, CDR2 YFSETQ.

The chain combines TRBV6-1 with TRBJ2-7, with D perhaps matching TRBD1 or TRBD2 (6 bases each). The length of the CDR3 is 14 residues. Germline loops: CDR1 MNHNS, CDR2 SASEGT. V dropped 0 bases and J dropped 2 bases, with 8 bases sitting between them. The CDR3 DNA reads TGTGCCAGCAGTGAAGCAGGGGGGACCTACGAGCAGTACTTC. Translated, it gives CASSEAGGTYEQYF.

This clonotype showed up many times. This rearrangement joins TRBV20-1 to TRBJ1-5; perhaps TRBD1 as D (5 bases). Germline CDR1 DFQATT, CDR2 SNEGSKA (reference sequence). The CDR3 length is 15 residues. The ends were cut back, 2 bases at V and 0 bases at J, with 11 bases in the middle. The CDR3 bases are TGCAGTGCTAGATTCGACAGATATAGCAATCAGCCCCAGCATTTT. This encodes CSARFDRYSNQPQHF.

The V and J genes are TRBV6-5 and TRBJ2-1, with TRBD1 as a possible D gene (6 bases). The CDR3 runs 15 residues. CDR1 MNHEY and CDR2 SVGAGI come from the germline V gene. The ends were cut back, 6 bases at V and 3 bases at J, with 15 bases in the middle. The CDR3 coding sequence is TGTGCCAGCAGGGGATTTAGGGACAACTACAATGAGCAGTTCTTC. It codes for CASRGFRDNYNEQFF.

This clonotype appeared a few times. The chain carries TRBV20-1 and TRBJ2-2; D is unresolved. Trimming removed 1 base from V and 0 bases from J, with 12 bases in between. The germline V gene encodes CDR1 DFQATT and CDR2 SNEGSKA (reference sequence). The CDR3 loop spans 16 amino acids. The CDR3 DNA sequence: TGCAGTGCTAGAGGACTGAGGATCGCGAACACCGGGGAGCTGTTTTTT. This encodes CSARGLRIANTGELFF.

Of note for this clonotype: Without the conserved terminal phenylalanine or tryptophan, this CDR3 likely stems from a read error. V is TRBV29-1 and J is TRBJ1-2, with 8 positions matching TRBD1. Germline V CDR1 and CDR2: SQVTM, ANQGSEA. The J segment lost 4 bases and the V segment lost 1 base, leaving 14 bases of the junction unmatched. The CDR3 totals 17 residues. The CDR3 DNA reads TGCAGCGTTGAAGTGGTAAGGATCGGACAGGGCGGCTATGGCTACACCTGC. This translates into CSVEVVRIGQGGYGYTC.

This clonotype came up many times. This sequence joins TRBV16 and TRBJ1-1; no definite D call. Between the trimmed V and J ends, which lost 4 bases and 0 bases, there was a span of 6 bases. From germline, CDR1 is KGHSY and CDR2 FQNENV. This CDR3 comprises 13 residues. This CDR3 is CASSRTVNTEAFF. For the CDR3, the DNA is TGTGCCAGCAGCCGCACAGTGAACACTGAAGCTTTCTTT.

The chain is built from TRBV15 and TRBJ2-5; 11 bases fit TRBD2. The germline CDR1 and CDR2 sequences are LNHNV and YYDKDF (reference sequence). V lost 3 bases, J lost 5 bases, and 8 bases stayed unmatched. This CDR3 is built from 16 residues. CDR3 DNA: TGTGCCACCAGCAGTCTTACTAGCGGGAGAGATGAGACCCAGTACTTC. It codes for CATSSLTSGRDETQYF. Looking up the rest from reference TRBV15 and TRBJ2-5 gives the full variable domain: DAMVIQNPRYQVTQFGKPVTLSCSQTLNHNVMYWYQQKSSQAPKLLFHYYDKDFNNEADTPDNFQSRRPNTSFCFLDIRSPGLGDTAMYLCATSSLTSGRDETQYFGPGTRLLVL.

As regards this clonotype: A read error may produce the germline difference seen at one junction end. CDR3 sequence: CSARDRVLAVNTERFF. CDR3 nucleotide sequence: TGCAGTGCTAGAGACAGGGTACTAGCGGTCAACACTGAGCGGTTCTTC. The chain recombines TRBV20-1 with TRBJ2-1; 8 bases align to TRBD2. From germline, CDR1 is DFQATT and CDR2 SNEGSKA (reference sequence). The CDR3 runs 16 residues.

The chain couples TRBV30 to TRBJ2-5; 15 nucleotides agree with TRBD2. The CDR3 loop spans 17 amino acids. Trimming cost V 4 bases and J 5 bases; bases outside gene matches: 11. The germline V gene encodes CDR1 GTSNPN and CDR2 SVGIG (reference sequence). CDR3: CAWTWTSGRARGETQYF. The CDR3 bases are TGTGCCTGGACCTGGACTAGCGGGAGGGCCCGCGGTGAGACCCAGTACTTC. Drawing the rest from reference TRBV30 and TRBJ2-5, the complete variable domain is SQTIHQWPATLVQPVGSPLSLECTVEGTSNPNLYWYRQAAGRGLQLLFYSVGIGQISSEVPQNLSASRPQDRQFILSSKKLLLSDSGFYLCAWTWTSGRARGETQYFGPGTRLLVL.

This clonotype came up a few times. The chain combines TRBV2 with TRBJ2-7, with unresolved D. Trimming shortened V by 10 bases and J by 3 bases, and 19 bases separated the two germline ends. CDR1 and CDR2 from the germline V gene are SNHLY and FYNNEI. The CDR3 is 14 residues long. The CDR3 nucleotides read TGTGCCAACATTCCCGGCTTAGGGTTCTACGAGCAGTACTTC. Translated, it gives CANIPGLGFYEQYF.

The V call is TRBV7-9, the J call TRBJ1-1; D gene ambiguous. Germline V CDR1 and CDR2: SEHNR, FQNEAQ (reference sequence). The CDR3 contains 14 residues. Trimming stripped 2 bases from V and 1 base from J, with 8 bases between. The CDR3 spells CASSLMEGNTEAFF. The DNA for the CDR3 is TGTGCCAGCAGCTTAATGGAGGGGAACACTGAAGCTTTCTTT.

The chain uses TRBV4-1 and TRBJ1-5; unclear D gene. V lost 1 base, J lost 0 bases, and 10 bases lay in between. The CDR3 is 16 amino acids. Germline assignment: CDR1 MGHRA and CDR2 YSYEKL. The CDR3 DNA is TGCGCCAGCAGCCAAGTCAGGATAAATAGCAATCAGCCCCAGCATTTT. It specifies CASSQVRINSNQPQHF.

J is TRBJ2-5 and V is TRBV9, with D tentatively TRBD1 (6 bases). The CDR3 has 14 amino acids. Germline V gene lookup returns CDR1 SGDLS and CDR2 YYNGEE. V was cut by 3 bases and J by 2 bases, with 11 bases left in between. CDR3 nucleotide sequence: TGTGCCAGCAGCGCCCTCACAGGGCAAGAGACCCAGTACTTC. This translates into CASSALTGQETQYF.

This chain links TRBV4-2 with TRBJ1-5, with a tentative D call TRBD1 (5 bases). The CDR3 length is 15 residues. Trimming removed 1 base at V and 2 bases at J, with 9 bases between. CDR1 and CDR2 from the germline V gene are LGHNA and YNFKEQ. CDR3 sequence reads: CASSQAGQGNQPQHF. In DNA form, the CDR3 reads TGTGCCAGCAGCCAAGCAGGGCAGGGCAATCAGCCCCAGCATTTT.

For this clonotype: This may stem from a read error, because a much larger clone lies one nucleotide away. This chain connects TRBV21-1 to TRBJ2-3; the table calls TRBD1, which could not be checked here. The J call is doubtful: the DNA matches TRBJ1-5 better. TRBV21-1 is a documented pseudogene. This CDR3 comprises 14 residues. As DNA, the CDR3 is TGTGCCTGCCGGGGGCAGCCTGGCACAGATACGCAGCATTTT. Amino acid sequence: CACRGQPGTDTQHF.